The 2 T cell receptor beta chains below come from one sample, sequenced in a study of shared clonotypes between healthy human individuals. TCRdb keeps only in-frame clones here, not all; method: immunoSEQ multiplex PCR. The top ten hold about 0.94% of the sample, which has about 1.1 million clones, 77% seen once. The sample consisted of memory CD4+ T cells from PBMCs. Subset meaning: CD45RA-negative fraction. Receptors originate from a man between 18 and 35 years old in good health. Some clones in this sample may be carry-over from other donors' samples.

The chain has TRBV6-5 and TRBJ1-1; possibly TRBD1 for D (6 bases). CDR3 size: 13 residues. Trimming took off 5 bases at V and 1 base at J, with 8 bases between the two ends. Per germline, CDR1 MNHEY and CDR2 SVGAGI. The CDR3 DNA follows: TGTGCCAGCAGTGAACAGGGGAACACTGAAGCTTTCTTT. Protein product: CASSEQGNTEAFF.

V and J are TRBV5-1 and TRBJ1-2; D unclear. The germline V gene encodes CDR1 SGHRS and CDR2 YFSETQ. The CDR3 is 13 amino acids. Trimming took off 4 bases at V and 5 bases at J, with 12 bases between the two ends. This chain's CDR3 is CASSPEGLYGYTF. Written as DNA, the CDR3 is TGCGCCAGCAGCCCCGAAGGCCTGTATGGCTACACCTTC.